This is a list of T cell receptor beta chains from one sample in a study of cytomegalovirus exposure and HLA in healthy donors. Data came from immunoSEQ multiplex PCR; TCRdb stores just in-frame clones and leaves some out. The data show 120,000 or so clones, with 65% to 90% seen just once and 2% to 2.5% held by the top ten. Sequenced input: PBMCs. The source is a woman between 40 and 50 years old in good health and CMV-seronegative. Each CDR3 is given with its conserved first and last residue. D genes are given only for firm matches. Clone size, where shown, is once, few, many, or a class for clones that have expanded.

j_gene: TRBJ1-1; v_gene: TRBV6-6; d_gene: TRBD1; abundance: -; CDR3nt: TGTGCCAGCAGTTACACACAGGGGGCGCGCACTGAAGCTTTCTTT; CDR3aa: CASSYTQGARTEAFF
j_gene: TRBJ2-5; v_gene: TRBV6-1; d_gene: TRBD1; abundance: few; CDR3nt: TGTGCCAGCAGTGAAGCGACAGGGGGCGCAGAGACCCAGTACTTC; CDR3aa: CASSEATGGAETQYF
j_gene: TRBJ2-1; v_gene: TRBV7-3; d_gene: -; abundance: -; CDR3nt: TGTGCCAGCGCTCCGACTGGGTCTAGCTCCTACAATGAGCAGTTCTTC; CDR3aa: CASAPTGSSSYNEQFF
j_gene: TRBJ2-3; v_gene: TRBV5-8; d_gene: -; abundance: -; CDR3nt: TGTGCCAGCAGCTGGATGGTGGGAGGCGATACGCAGTATTTT; CDR3aa: CASSWMVGGDTQYF
j_gene: TRBJ2-2; v_gene: TRBV5-4; d_gene: TRBD1; abundance: many; CDR3nt: TGTGCCAGCAGCAGGGGGCTCCTCGACACCGGGGAGCTGTTTTTT; CDR3aa: CASSRGLLDTGELFF
j_gene: TRBJ2-2; v_gene: TRBV5-1; d_gene: TRBD2; abundance: -; CDR3nt: TGCGCCAGCAGCTTGGTACTAGCGGGAGTGAACACCGGGGAGCTGTTTTTT; CDR3aa: CASSLVLAGVNTGELFF
j_gene: TRBJ2-3; v_gene: TRBV5-1; d_gene: -; abundance: -; CDR3nt: TGCGCCAGCAGCTTGGGGGGCGGGGGCACAGATACGCAGTATTTT; CDR3aa: CASSLGGGGTDTQYF
j_gene: TRBJ1-4; v_gene: TRBV11-2; d_gene: -; abundance: -; CDR3nt: TGTGCCAGCAGCTTAGTAGGGACTGAGAATGAAAAACTGTTTTTT; CDR3aa: CASSLVGTENEKLFF
j_gene: TRBJ2-1; v_gene: TRBV20-1; d_gene: -; abundance: -; CDR3nt: TGCAGTGCCCCCCTAGGCTATGAGCAGTTCTTC; CDR3aa: CSAPLGYEQFF
j_gene: TRBJ2-5; v_gene: TRBV7-9; d_gene: TRBD1; abundance: -; CDR3nt: TGTGCCAGCAGCTTAGCGATAGGACAGGCGACCCGGGAGACCCAGTACTTC; CDR3aa: CASSLAIGQATRETQYF
j_gene: TRBJ2-3; v_gene: TRBV9; d_gene: TRBD2; abundance: -; CDR3nt: TGTGCCAGCAGTTACGGGGGGGCAGTGGCAGATACGCAGTATTTT; CDR3aa: CASSYGGAVADTQYF
j_gene: TRBJ2-2; v_gene: TRBV15; d_gene: -; abundance: -; CDR3nt: TGTGCCACCAGCAAAGAGACTCAGAACACCGGGGAGCTGTTTTTT; CDR3aa: CATSKETQNTGELFF
j_gene: TRBJ2-1; v_gene: TRBV5-1; d_gene: -; abundance: -; CDR3nt: TGCGCCAGCAGCTTGGGGGGAGGCGGATACAATGAGCAGTTCTTC; CDR3aa: CASSLGGGGYNEQFF
j_gene: TRBJ2-1; v_gene: TRBV6-6; d_gene: TRBD1; abundance: -; CDR3nt: TGTGCCAGCGGGACAGGGTACAATGAGCAGTTCTTC; CDR3aa: CASGTGYNEQFF
j_gene: TRBJ1-2; v_gene: TRBV2; d_gene: TRBD1; abundance: few; CDR3nt: TGTGCCAGCAGTGCGGGACAGGGGGCTCCCTATGGCTACACCTTC; CDR3aa: CASSAGQGAPYGYTF
j_gene: TRBJ2-1; v_gene: TRBV7-2; d_gene: TRBD1; abundance: -; CDR3nt: TGTGCCAGCAGCTTAGATAGGGGACAGCTCTACAATGAGCAGTTCTTC; CDR3aa: CASSLDRGQLYNEQFF
j_gene: TRBJ2-4; v_gene: TRBV27; d_gene: TRBD2; abundance: -; CDR3nt: TGTGCCAGCATCTCGGGACTAGCGGGGGGTCACGTAGCCAAAAACATTCAGTACTTC; CDR3aa: CASISGLAGGHVAKNIQYF
j_gene: TRBJ2-1; v_gene: TRBV11-1; d_gene: -; abundance: -; CDR3nt: TGTGCCAGCAGGACCGGACAGCCGCCCTACAATGAGCAGTTCTTC; CDR3aa: CASRTGQPPYNEQFF
j_gene: TRBJ2-7; v_gene: TRBV6-1; d_gene: -; abundance: -; CDR3nt: TGTGCCAGCAGTGGAAAATCGGGGGAGCAGTACTTC; CDR3aa: CASSGKSGEQYF
j_gene: TRBJ1-4; v_gene: TRBV28; d_gene: -; abundance: -; CDR3nt: TGTGCCAGCAGTTTAAGGGGAACTGAAAAACTGTTTTTT; CDR3aa: CASSLRGTEKLFF
j_gene: TRBJ2-2; v_gene: TRBV19; d_gene: -; abundance: -; CDR3nt: TGTGCCAGTAGTATAGTCGGGTTGAACACCGGGGAGCTGTTTTTT; CDR3aa: CASSIVGLNTGELFF
j_gene: TRBJ2-7; v_gene: TRBV6-1; d_gene: -; abundance: -; CDR3nt: TGTGCCAGCAGCAGAACTCCAGGGTTCTACGAGCAGTACTTC; CDR3aa: CASSRTPGFYEQYF
j_gene: TRBJ1-5; v_gene: TRBV4-1; d_gene: TRBD1; abundance: few; CDR3nt: TGCGCCAGCAGCCAAGAGGGACAGGGGGTTCGTAGCAATCAGCCCCAGCATTTT; CDR3aa: CASSQEGQGVRSNQPQHF
j_gene: TRBJ2-1; v_gene: TRBV5-1; d_gene: -; abundance: -; CDR3nt: TGCGCCAGCAGCTCCCAGGGGTTCTCCTACAATGAGCAGTTCTTC; CDR3aa: CASSSQGFSYNEQFF
j_gene: TRBJ2-1; v_gene: TRBV10-3; d_gene: -; abundance: -; CDR3nt: TGTGCCATCAGTGAGTCGACACATGGTTACAATGAGCAGTTCTTC; CDR3aa: CAISESTHGYNEQFF
j_gene: TRBJ1-2; v_gene: TRBV6-1; d_gene: TRBD1; abundance: -; CDR3nt: TGTGCCAGCAGTGAAACGGGACAGGGGTATTTGGGAGGCTACACCTTC; CDR3aa: CASSETGQGYLGGYTF
j_gene: TRBJ1-4; v_gene: TRBV25-1; d_gene: TRBD1; abundance: -; CDR3nt: TGTGCCAGCAGTGATATCTTTGTACAGGGGAGAAATGAAAAACTGTTTTTT; CDR3aa: CASSDIFVQGRNEKLFF
j_gene: TRBJ2-3; v_gene: TRBV10-1; d_gene: -; abundance: -; CDR3nt: TGCGCCAGCAGTGGGACGGGAGAGGGGACAGATACGCAGTATTTT; CDR3aa: CASSGTGEGTDTQYF
j_gene: TRBJ1-4; v_gene: TRBV27; d_gene: TRBD1; abundance: -; CDR3nt: TGTGCCAGCAGTTTATCGACAGGGGATAATGAAAAACTGTTTTTT; CDR3aa: CASSLSTGDNEKLFF
j_gene: TRBJ2-3; v_gene: TRBV7-9; d_gene: TRBD2; abundance: -; CDR3nt: TGTGCCAGCAGCCCACGGTGGCTAGCGGGGGCGCTTAGCACAGATACGCAGTATTTT; CDR3aa: CASSPRWLAGALSTDTQYF
j_gene: TRBJ2-7; v_gene: TRBV7-2; d_gene: -; abundance: -; CDR3nt: TGTGCCAGCAGCCCGGACACAAGCTCCTACGAGCAGTACTTC; CDR3aa: CASSPDTSSYEQYF
j_gene: TRBJ1-1; v_gene: TRBV6-1; d_gene: TRBD1; abundance: few; CDR3nt: TGTGCCAGCAGGGACAGGATAAACACTGAAGCTTTCTTT; CDR3aa: CASRDRINTEAFF
j_gene: TRBJ1-2; v_gene: TRBV2; d_gene: -; abundance: -; CDR3nt: TGTGCCAGCAGTGAGAGGGCTGACTACACCTTC; CDR3aa: CASSERADYTF
j_gene: TRBJ2-7; v_gene: TRBV18; d_gene: -; abundance: -; CDR3nt: TGTGCCAGCTCCCCCGGGACAACCTACGAGCAGTACTTC; CDR3aa: CASSPGTTYEQYF
j_gene: TRBJ2-1; v_gene: TRBV5-8; d_gene: TRBD2; abundance: -; CDR3nt: TGTGCCAGCAGCCGAACACATACGACTAGCGGCAATGAGCAGTTCTTC; CDR3aa: CASSRTHTTSGNEQFF
j_gene: TRBJ2-7; v_gene: TRBV11-2; d_gene: -; abundance: -; CDR3nt: TGTGCCAGCAGCTCCCCCCCGCGGGACGGACTATCATACGAGCAGTACTTC; CDR3aa: CASSSPPRDGLSYEQYF
j_gene: TRBJ2-5; v_gene: TRBV30; d_gene: TRBD2; abundance: -; CDR3nt: TGTGCCTGGGCCGGGGGGGCCAAAGAGACCCAGTACTTC; CDR3aa: CAWAGGAKETQYF
j_gene: TRBJ2-7; v_gene: TRBV7-9; d_gene: TRBD2; abundance: once; CDR3nt: TGTTCCAGCAGCTTAGCTGCGGGACTAGCGGGCTCCTACGAGCAGTACTTC; CDR3aa: CSSSLAAGLAGSYEQYF
j_gene: TRBJ1-6; v_gene: TRBV23-1; d_gene: -; abundance: -; CDR3nt: TGCGCCAGCAGTCAATCGGGCAGGGGCTCCTATAATTCACCCCTCCACTTT; CDR3aa: CASSQSGRGSYNSPLHF
j_gene: TRBJ2-7; v_gene: TRBV28; d_gene: TRBD1; abundance: -; CDR3nt: TGTGCCAGCAGTAAACCGGGACAGGTTATGGGGTCCGAGCAGTACTTC; CDR3aa: CASSKPGQVMGSEQYF
j_gene: TRBJ2-1; v_gene: TRBV19; d_gene: TRBD2; abundance: -; CDR3nt: TGTGCCAGTAGTATAAGAGGGACTAGCGGGGACTACAATGAGCAGTTCTTC; CDR3aa: CASSIRGTSGDYNEQFF
j_gene: TRBJ2-3; v_gene: TRBV5-1; d_gene: -; abundance: -; CDR3nt: TGCGCCAGCAGCTTGGAAATAGCGCCCACAGATACGCAGTATTTT; CDR3aa: CASSLEIAPTDTQYF
j_gene: TRBJ1-3; v_gene: TRBV7-9; d_gene: -; abundance: -; CDR3nt: TGTGCCAGCAGGGGCAACACCATATATTTT; CDR3aa: CASRGNTIYF
j_gene: TRBJ2-7; v_gene: TRBV19; d_gene: -; abundance: once; CDR3nt: TGTGCCAGTAGTATTCAAGGTGGGGCTTTGGAGCAGTACTTC; CDR3aa: CASSIQGGALEQYF
j_gene: TRBJ1-3; v_gene: TRBV29-1; d_gene: TRBD1; abundance: -; CDR3nt: TGCAGCGCCGCTACACCGAGACAGGGGAATACGGGAAACACCATATATTTT; CDR3aa: CSAATPRQGNTGNTIYF
j_gene: TRBJ2-4; v_gene: TRBV19; d_gene: TRBD2; abundance: few; CDR3nt: TGTGCCAGTAGTCTCGCCGGGACTAGCGGGAGGATGGCAGTTGCCAAAAACATTCAGTACTTC; CDR3aa: CASSLAGTSGRMAVAKNIQYF
j_gene: TRBJ2-7; v_gene: TRBV5-6; d_gene: TRBD2; abundance: -; CDR3nt: TGTGCCAGCAGCCTCATGACTAGCGGCTCCTACGAGCAGTACTTC; CDR3aa: CASSLMTSGSYEQYF
j_gene: TRBJ2-3; v_gene: TRBV27; d_gene: TRBD2; abundance: -; CDR3nt: TGTGCCAGCAGTTTACCTCGCGGGAGGGTCACAGATACGCAGTATTTT; CDR3aa: CASSLPRGRVTDTQYF
j_gene: TRBJ1-1; v_gene: TRBV10-3; d_gene: -; abundance: few; CDR3nt: TGTGCCATCAGTGACTGGGAGGGGGACACTGAAGCTTTCTTT; CDR3aa: CAISDWEGDTEAFF
j_gene: TRBJ1-6; v_gene: TRBV5-8; d_gene: -; abundance: -; CDR3nt: TGTGCCAGCCGACGAGCTGTGAGGGATGGGAGTTCACCCCTCCACTTT; CDR3aa: CASRRAVRDGSSPLHF
j_gene: TRBJ1-4; v_gene: TRBV7-9; d_gene: -; abundance: -; CDR3nt: TGTGCCAGCAGCTTAGGTCAGTCCAGGAATGAAAAACTGTTTTTT; CDR3aa: CASSLGQSRNEKLFF
j_gene: TRBJ1-2; v_gene: TRBV5-4; d_gene: TRBD1; abundance: -; CDR3nt: TGTGCCAGCAGCGGCCGGGACAGGGCTGGGTATGGCTACACCTTC; CDR3aa: CASSGRDRAGYGYTF
j_gene: TRBJ1-1; v_gene: TRBV19; d_gene: -; abundance: -; CDR3nt: TGTGCCAGTAGTCCCTCTTCCTTCTCTGAAGCTTTCTTT; CDR3aa: CASSPSSFSEAFF
j_gene: TRBJ1-4; v_gene: TRBV19; d_gene: -; abundance: -; CDR3nt: TGTGCCAGTAGTCCGAACCCGGCCAGGGTGCTAATTCCGGAAAAACTGTTTTTT; CDR3aa: CASSPNPARVLIPEKLFF
j_gene: TRBJ2-5; v_gene: TRBV5-1; d_gene: TRBD1; abundance: -; CDR3nt: TGCGCCAGCAGCTTGTTGACAGGGGGCATTGTGGAGACCCAGTACTTC; CDR3aa: CASSLLTGGIVETQYF
j_gene: TRBJ2-2; v_gene: TRBV6-4; d_gene: -; abundance: -; CDR3nt: TGTGCCAGCAGTGACGGTCGTAGCAGGGGTTATACAAACACCGGGGAGCTGTTTTTT; CDR3aa: CASSDGRSRGYTNTGELFF